This TCR beta chain comes out of a study of naive and memory T cell subsets. An oligonucleotide containing a UMI was ligated to the 3' end of TCR cDNA. This clonotype was counted a few times. The SP2 primer and nested alpha and beta constant region primers amplified ligated cDNA in four rounds. TCRdb reprocessed the 5' RACE reads via MiXCR and lists one record per CDR3 protein. Of tens of thousands of distinct CDR3 sequences in the sample, 15% to 20% were seen once. V gave up 1 base and J gave up 5 bases, with 13 bases separating them. Per the germline V gene, CDR1 is SGDLS and CDR2 is YYNGEE. This CDR3 is 15 amino acids long.

The chain employs TRBV9 and TRBJ2-1, with a tentative D call TRBD1 (5 bases). The clonotype was recovered from a female donor in good health. CDR3: CASSVQVVGDNEQFF. The CDR3 bases are TGTGCCAGCAGCGTACAGGTTGTAGGGGACAATGAGCAGTTCTTC.